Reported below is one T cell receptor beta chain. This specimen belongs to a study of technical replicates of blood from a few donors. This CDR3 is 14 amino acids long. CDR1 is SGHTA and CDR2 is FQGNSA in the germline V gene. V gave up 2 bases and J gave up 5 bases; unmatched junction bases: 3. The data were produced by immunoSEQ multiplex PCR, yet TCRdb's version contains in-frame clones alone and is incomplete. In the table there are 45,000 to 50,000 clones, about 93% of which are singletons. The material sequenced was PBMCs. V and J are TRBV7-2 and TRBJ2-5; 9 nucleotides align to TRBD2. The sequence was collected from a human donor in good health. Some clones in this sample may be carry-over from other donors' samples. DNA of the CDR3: TGTGCCAGCAGCTTATCCGGGACTAGCGAGACCCAGTACTTC. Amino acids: CASSLSGTSETQYF.